This note documents a single TCR beta chain sequence. Its antigen is currently unknown. This specimen belongs to a study of early T cells in non-severe SARS-CoV-2 infection. For the study at large: Sequencing used unsorted whole-blood bulk RNA, so chains lack pairing. General study points: Anti-spike CD8 responses were favored in VDJdb matching, and private and CD4 specificities were missed.

V lost 2 bases to trimming and J lost 5 bases, with 10 bases between them. Germline V gene sequence: CDR1 SGHRS, CDR2 YFSETQ. This CDR3 contains 13 residues. Individually, cDNA molecules had unique molecular identifiers attached to them. TCRdb processed the 5' RACE reads anew with MiXCR; each CDR3 protein has one entry. Of 60,000 to 90,000 distinct CDR3 sequences listed, about 15% are singletons. The chain is built from TRBV5-1 and TRBJ1-1; unclear D gene. This receptor was identified in an adult who was a healthcare worker with PCR-confirmed SARS-CoV-2 infection or an uninfected control (not recorded which). Specimen: whole blood. CDR3 region: CASSLDGVTEAFF. The CDR3 nucleotides are TGCGCCAGCAGCTTAGATGGTGTTACTGAAGCTTTCTTT.